This passage covers 23 T cell receptor beta chains from one sample sequenced in a study of blood T cells in healthy people across ages (dated by TCRdb to 2014 to 2015). Library creation used 5' RACE. The sequencer listed for this sample is Illumina HiSeq 2500. A second PCR of roughly 6 to 11 cycles was run with a J-beta primer mix and a sample-barcoded 5' primer. The public reads were quality trimmed at Q25 with fastp and then assembled into clones with MiXCR by TCRdb, keeping productive beta chains. CDR3 protein duplicates are merged, each entry listing the most common genes and DNA. Here the sample has roughly 930,000 distinct CDR3 sequences; roughly 50% occur a single time. The ten largest clones represent around an eighth of the sample. The sequencing input was blood. These receptors were obtained from a man aged 30 to 45 in good health.

The chain links TRBV20-1 to TRBJ2-7, with D unclear. The V and J ends lost 5 bases and 2 bases respectively, with 16 bases between them. The CDR3 contains 14 residues. From germline, CDR1 is DFQATT and CDR2 SNEGSKA (reference sequence). CDR3 in DNA: TGCAGTGCTCAGAGATCTGCTCCCCCCTACGAGCAGTACTTC. This codes for CSAQRSAPPYEQYF.

The CDR3 bases are TGTGCCAGCAGCAGAAGTAGGGGGGCCAGGGTAGAAGAAAAACTGTTTTTT. It codes for CASSRSRGARVEEKLFF. J is TRBJ1-4 and V is TRBV7-8, with D possibly being TRBD1 (6 bases). Looked up from germline, CDR1 is SGHVS and CDR2 is FQNEAQ. V lost 5 bases and J 8 bases, leaving 24 bases between the germline ends. The CDR3 has 17 amino acids.

This clonotype was counted only a few times. The chain couples TRBV6-6 to TRBJ1-4, with unresolved D. The V end lost 2 bases, the J end lost 4 bases, and 8 bases lay between the germline ends. Germline CDR1 is MNHNY and CDR2 is SVGAGI (reference sequence). The CDR3 length is 14 residues. The CDR3 region has the DNA TGTGCCAGCAGTTACGGTATGGGTAATGAAAAACTGTTTTTT. Encoded protein: CASSYGMGNEKLFF.

The sample holds a few counts of this clonotype. The J gene is TRBJ2-5, the V gene TRBV7-9; 9 nucleotides match TRBD2. J was trimmed by 2 bases and V by 2 bases; bases with no gene match: 12. The length of the CDR3 is 18 residues. CDR1 is SEHNR and CDR2 is FQNEAQ in the germline V gene (reference sequence). DNA for the CDR3: TGTGCCAGCAGCTTAAAGGGGGCTAGCGGGGATTTTCAAGAGACCCAGTACTTC. This codes for CASSLKGASGDFQETQYF. The whole variable domain, remainder taken from reference TRBV7-9 and TRBJ2-5, is DTGVSQNPRHKITKRGQNVTFRCDPISEHNRLYWYRQTLGQGPEFLTYFQNEAQLEKSRLLSDRFSAERPKGSFSTLEIQRTEQGDSAMYLCASSLKGASGDFQETQYFGPGTRLLVL.

This clonotype was seen a single time. V is TRBV5-1 and J is TRBJ1-3; no clear D gene. Trimming stripped 1 base from V and 1 base from J, with 6 bases between. Germline V gives CDR1 SGHRS, CDR2 YFSETQ. The CDR3 runs 14 residues. For the CDR3, the DNA is TGCGCCAGCAGCTTGTGGACTTCTGGAAACACCATATATTTT. As protein: CASSLWTSGNTIYF.

In this sample, this clonotype turned up once. The rearrangement uses TRBV14 and TRBJ1-2; the D gene is possibly TRBD1 (5 bases). This CDR3 is built from 17 residues. V was pared by 1 base and J by 7 bases, with 22 bases between. Germline CDR1 reads SGHDN; CDR2 reads FVKESK. The CDR3 loop reads CASSQGGGSGIPPGYTF. For the CDR3, the DNA is TGTGCCAGCAGCCAAGGGGGTGGGTCAGGGATCCCCCCTGGCTACACCTTC.

The sample holds a few counts of this clonotype. The J gene is TRBJ1-1, the V gene TRBV9; maybe TRBD1 (5 bases). CDR3 size: 13 residues. CDR1 is SGDLS, CDR2 YYNGEE, per germline. Trimming stripped 0 bases from V and 8 bases from J, with 11 bases between. The CDR3 protein is CASSVGWAGEAFF. The CDR3 bases are TGTGCCAGCAGCGTAGGTTGGGCAGGGGAAGCTTTCTTT.

The gene calls are TRBV6-2 or TRBV6-3 and TRBJ2-7, with TRBD1 matching 7 bases. The germline CDR1 and CDR2 sequences are MNHEY and SVGEGT. The CDR3 runs 13 residues. V lost 6 bases to trimming and J lost 3 bases; unmatched junction nucleotides: 5. The DNA of the CDR3 is TGTGCCAGCAGAGACGGGACAGACTACGAGCAGTACTTC. Protein: CASRDGTDYEQYF.

The rearrangement links TRBV18 to TRBJ1-5; D is ambiguous. The germline V gene has CDR1 KGHSH and CDR2 LQKENI. The CDR3 length is 13 residues. Trimming shortened V by 6 bases and J by 5 bases, and 11 bases separated the two germline ends. CDR3 residues: CASSPKGDQPQHF. CDR3 DNA: TGTGCCAGCTCCCCCAAAGGCGATCAGCCCCAGCATTTT.

Turning to this clonotype: The conserved closing phenylalanine or tryptophan is absent in this CDR3, likely reflecting a read error. This chain links TRBV6-5 with TRBJ1-1; D is ambiguous. CDR1 and CDR2 (germline): MNHEY, SVGAGI. V lost 5 bases to trimming and J lost 0 bases, with 7 bases between them. The CDR3 is 13 amino acids. The CDR3 DNA reads as TGTGCCAGCAGTGGCAGTTTGAACACTGAAGCTTTCTCT. Translation gives CASSGSLNTEAFS.

This rearrangement joins TRBV5-1 to TRBJ2-1; TRBD1 matches at 7 bases. The CDR3 is 15 residues long. Trimming took 5 bases from V and 7 from J; bases not matched to a gene: 12. CDR1 and CDR2 from the germline V gene are SGHRS and YFSETQ. The CDR3: CASREGQVGGNEQFF. The CDR3 DNA is TGCGCCAGCAGGGAAGGACAGGTGGGTGGGAATGAGCAGTTCTTC.

The V and J genes are TRBV6-2 or TRBV6-3 and TRBJ2-3, with TRBD1 matching over 7 bases. Germline CDR1 MNHEY, CDR2 SVGEGT. CDR3 length: 16 amino acids. V lost 2 bases and J lost 6; bases outside the gene matches: 11. CDR3 loop: CASSYVVKDRKDTQYF. As DNA, the CDR3 is TGTGCCAGCAGTTACGTCGTTAAGGACAGGAAGGATACGCAGTATTTT.

This clonotype has just one count. The chain is built from TRBV3-1 and TRBJ1-2; D gene ambiguous. V was clipped by 1 base and J by 8 bases, with 11 bases between them. CDR1 LGHDT and CDR2 YNNKEL come from the germline V gene (reference sequence). The CDR3 sequence is 13 residues long. CDR3 sequence (DNA): TGTGCCAGCAGCCAAGGACCGGTTAGGGGCTACACCTTC. Translating gives CASSQGPVRGYTF.

The CDR3 DNA reads as TGCGCCAGCAGCTTGACAGCCCCAGATACGCAGTATTTT. Amino acid sequence: CASSLTAPDTQYF. The chain joins TRBV5-1 to TRBJ2-3; D remains unclear. Trimming took 1 base from V and 4 from J, leaving 7 bases between them. This CDR3 is 13 amino acids long. CDR1 and CDR2 (germline): SGHRS, YFSETQ.

The rearrangement links TRBV20-1 to TRBJ2-1; 7 nucleotides agree with TRBD2. J gave up 4 bases and V 2 bases, and 8 bases lay outside the gene matches. The CDR3 has 15 amino acids. The germline V gene has CDR1 DFQATT and CDR2 SNEGSKA (reference sequence). The CDR3: CSARYLGLEYNEQFF. CDR3 DNA: TGCAGTGCTAGATACCTAGGACTAGAGTACAATGAGCAGTTCTTC.

V and J are TRBV20-1 and TRBJ1-2; 7 nucleotides agree with TRBD1. From germline, CDR1 is DFQATT and CDR2 SNEGSKA (reference sequence). The V and J ends lost 6 bases and 2 bases, in that order; junction bases with no gene match: 9. The length of the CDR3 is 14 residues. CDR3 residues: CSASFRGENYGYTF. The CDR3 DNA sequence: TGCAGTGCCTCTTTCAGGGGGGAAAACTATGGCTACACCTTC.

The genes are TRBV12-3 or TRBV12-4 and TRBJ2-4; no clear D. CDR3 length: 14 residues. Between the trimmed V and J ends, which lost 5 bases and 7 bases, there was a span of 15 bases. The CDR3 DNA reads as TGTGCCAGCAGTCCCCGACTTGGGTCGAACATTCAGTACTTC. It codes for CASSPRLGSNIQYF.

The chain combines TRBV3-1 with TRBJ1-1, with D tentatively TRBD1 (6 bases). CDR3 length equals 14 residues. Trimming took 3 bases from V and 3 from J, leaving 11 bases between them. Germline V gene lookup returns CDR1 LGHDT and CDR2 YNNKEL (reference sequence). The DNA of the CDR3 is TGTGCCAGCAGCCAGCCGGGGGCGGACACTGAAGCTTTCTTT. Translating it yields CASSQPGADTEAFF.

The chain is built from TRBV29-1 and TRBJ2-2, with 8 bases aligning to TRBD1. The CDR3 has 13 amino acids. V dropped 7 bases and J dropped 7; count of bases not matched to a gene: 8. Per the germline V gene, CDR1 is SQVTM and CDR2 is ANQGSEA. CDR3 coding DNA: TGCAGCGGACACCAGGGGGCTGGCGGGGAGCTGTTTTTT. It codes for CSGHQGAGGELFF.

CDR3 nucleotides: TGCAGCGTTGTCCCAGAGGCAGGGGGGAACACTGAAGCTTTCTTT. This gives the protein CSVVPEAGGNTEAFF. The chain recombines TRBV29-1 with TRBJ1-1; 7 bases are a match to TRBD1. CDR3 length: 15 amino acids. Germline-derived CDR1 and CDR2 are SQVTM and ANQGSEA. V dropped 4 bases and J dropped 1; count of bases not matched to a gene: 9.

This chain connects TRBV5-1 to TRBJ1-2; a weak D match, TRBD1 (5 bases). The CDR3 spans 13 residues. Germline CDR1 reads SGHRS; CDR2 reads YFSETQ. V was clipped by 4 bases and J by 5 bases, with 12 bases between them. CDR3 amino acids: CASSVQEGYGYTF. The CDR3 DNA sequence: TGCGCCAGCAGCGTGCAAGAGGGGTATGGCTACACCTTC. Full variable domain (missing parts from reference TRBV5-1 and TRBJ1-2): KAGVTQTPRYLIKTRGQQVTLSCSPISGHRSVSWYQQTPGQGLQFLFEYFSETQRNKGNFPGRFSGRQFSNSRSEMNVSTLELGDSALYLCASSVQEGYGYTFGSGTRLTVV.

Only a few counts were recorded for this clonotype. The CDR3 nucleotides are TGCAGCGGTGGAGGGACTAGCGACCAAGAGACCCAGTACTTC. The encoded protein is CSGGGTSDQETQYF. The chain couples TRBV29-1 to TRBJ2-5; 10 bases align to TRBD2. Trimming at V came to 7 bases and at J to 0 bases, leaving 5 bases not matched to a gene. Germline-derived CDR1 and CDR2 are SQVTM and ANQGSEA. The CDR3 spans 14 residues.

The chain recombines TRBV20-1 with TRBJ1-5; 9 bases fit TRBD1. CDR3 size: 14 residues. Trimming removed 7 bases from V and 4 bases from J; junction bases left unmatched: 8. The germline gives CDR1 DFQATT, CDR2 SNEGSKA (reference sequence). CDR3 sequence (DNA): TGCAGTGTAGCGGACAGGGGAATAAATCAGCCCCAGCATTTT. It codes for CSVADRGINQPQHF.